The TCR beta chain described here comes from a study of cytomegalovirus exposure and HLA in healthy donors. CDR3 length: 12 residues. Germline V lookup: CDR1 SGHDT, CDR2 YYEEEE. V dropped 3 bases and J dropped 6 bases, with 7 bases sitting between them. The PCR had 60 Vbeta and 13 Jbeta primers. The table came from immunoSEQ multiplex PCR; TCRdb's copy has only in-frame clones and leaves some out. The sample holds 130,000 to 150,000 clones, approximately 80% seen once. The sample consisted of PBMCs. This receptor was taken from a woman aged 40 to 50 in good health and CMV-seropositive. This chain links TRBV5-6 with TRBJ1-5; weak D call: TRBD1 (5 bases). The CDR3: CASSYRGQPQHF. The CDR3 DNA follows: TGTGCCAGCAGCTATAGGGGTCAGCCCCAGCATTTT.